Listed below are T cell receptor beta chains from one sample, sequenced in a study of beta chain features in type 1 diabetes. The method was immunoSEQ multiplex PCR; TCRdb's version includes in-frame clones alone and lacks a portion of them. The data show 250,000 to 400,000 clones, 12% to 15% seen once. Sequencing was done on a sample of central memory CD4+ T cells from blood. These receptor sequences come from a man under 40 in good health. Both conserved end residues are part of each CDR3. A D gene is named only where the DNA matches it firmly. Some rows have no size entry. The others give once, few or many, or a class for an expanded clone.

D gene | J gene | clone size | V gene | CDR3 DNA | CDR3 protein
NA | TRBJ2-5 | many | TRBV28 | TGTGCCAGCAGCTCCGGGGGAGCGAAGCAGACCCAGTACTTC | CASSSGGAKQTQYF
NA | TRBJ2-6 | NA | TRBV27 | TGTGCCAGCAGTTTGAGGGGTCAGGGCTCTGGGGCCAACGTCCTGACTTTC | CASSLRGQGSGANVLTF
NA | TRBJ2-5 | few | TRBV9 | TGTGCCAGCAGCTCCAAGGGGGGAGAGACCCAGTACTTC | CASSSKGGETQYF
TRBD2 | TRBJ2-5 | NA | TRBV7-9 | TGTGCCAGCAGCCGCGGGGGGAACCGATTCCAAGAGACCCAGTACTTC | CASSRGGNRFQETQYF
NA | TRBJ1-1 | NA | TRBV20-1 | TGCAGTCCCAGGAGTGGCACTGAAGCTTTCTTT | CSPRSGTEAFF
NA | TRBJ2-5 | few | TRBV5-5 | TGTGCCAGCAAACCGGGACAAGGGGAGGAGACCCAGTACTTC | CASKPGQGEETQYF
TRBD2 | TRBJ2-1 | many | TRBV5-4 | TGTGCCAGCATGAAAGGTGCGGGAGGGCTCAATGGTGAGCAGTTCTTC | CASMKGAGGLNGEQFF
NA | TRBJ2-1 | many | TRBV14 | TGTGCCAGCAGCCAAGATCTAGGGAGGCAGCAGTTCTTC | CASSQDLGRQQFF
NA | TRBJ1-4 | few | TRBV19 | TGTGCCAGTAGTAGGGCCAGCGCGAGTGAAAAACTGTTTTTT | CASSRASASEKLFF
TRBD2 | TRBJ2-2 | NA | TRBV5-4 | TGTGCCAGCAGCTTGCAAGCGGGAGGGGCCGGGGAGCTGTTTTTT | CASSLQAGGAGELFF
NA | TRBJ2-2 | few | TRBV7-2 | TGTGCCAGCAGCTTAGACGGGAACACCGGGGAGCTGTTTTTT | CASSLDGNTGELFF
NA | TRBJ2-5 | many | TRBV7-2 | TGTGCCAGCAGCCTAGGTCAACCCCAGTACTTC | CASSLGQPQYF
NA | TRBJ1-4 | few | TRBV30 | TGTGCCTGGAATGGGGGGACAACTAATGAAAAACTGTTTTTT | CAWNGGTTNEKLFF
TRBD2 | TRBJ2-3 | few | TRBV5-1 | TGCGCCAGCAGCTTGATAGCGGGGGGGCCGGCCACAGATACGCAGTATTTT | CASSLIAGGPATDTQYF
TRBD1 | TRBJ2-4 | few | TRBV30 | TGTGCCTGGAGTGTAGTCAGGGGGAGACTAGCCAAAAACATTCAGTACTTC | CAWSVVRGRLAKNIQYF
NA | TRBJ1-1 | NA | TRBV5-4 | TGTGCCAGCAGCTTGGGAACTAGGGGTAGTGAAGCTTTCTTT | CASSLGTRGSEAFF
NA | TRBJ1-4 | NA | TRBV14 | TGTGCCAGCAGCCAAAGGGGTGAAAAACTGTTTTTT | CASSQRGEKLFF
NA | TRBJ2-3 | NA | TRBV5-1 | TGCGCCAGCAGGCGGGACTCCAGCGGGAGCACAGATACGCAGTATTTT | CASRRDSSGSTDTQYF
TRBD1 | TRBJ1-3 | NA | TRBV19 | TGTGCCAGTAGTATGGGGACAGACGAGCGAAACACCATATATTTT | CASSMGTDERNTIYF
NA | TRBJ2-1 | few | TRBV2 | TGTGCCAGCAGTGAAGGAGGCTTCTCCTACAATGAGCAGTTCTTC | CASSEGGFSYNEQFF
TRBD1 | TRBJ1-5 | NA | TRBV18 | TGTGCCAGCTCACCCATGGGACAGGGGGCCTCGAGCAATCAGCCCCAGCATTTT | CASSPMGQGASSNQPQHF
TRBD1 | TRBJ1-2 | NA | TRBV27 | TGTGCCAGCAGACCGACAGGGATGCGCCCTAGTTATGGCTACACCTTC | CASRPTGMRPSYGYTF
NA | TRBJ2-1 | NA | TRBV25-1 | TGTGCCAGCAGCCTAAACAGGGGCCGGGGGATGAACAATGAGCAGTTCTTC | CASSLNRGRGMNNEQFF
NA | TRBJ1-1 | NA | TRBV9 | TGTGCCAGCAGCCCACGTAGTAGTTCTGAAGCTTTCTTT | CASSPRSSSEAFF
NA | TRBJ2-5 | many | TRBV14 | TGTGCCAGCAGCCCAGAAGATAGGGAGACCCAGTACTTC | CASSPEDRETQYF